This section outlines one T cell receptor beta chain sequence together with its context. What this receptor recognizes is not known. No quality values exist for individual bases; no much larger clone is one base distant. This sample was taken from a study of blood T cell repertoires in COVID-19 (dated by TCRdb to 2019 to 2021). As for the study more broadly: Samples covering the acute and convalescent phases of COVID-19 were provided by collaborators in the United States, Italy and Spain. Where available, HLA class I and class II types were obtained from metadata supplied by the sample provider rather than from assay-based typing. The repertoires were released in a freely available public database meant as a resource for research on the immune response to SARS-CoV-2. The material from the prospective study consisted of cDNA or gDNA derived from T cells, B-cell-depleted T cells, or PBMCs. Deeply sampled blood TCRbeta repertoires from subjects exposed to, actively infected with, or recovered from COVID-19 were included in the dataset. Samples came from the ongoing ImmuneRACE study (first 160 participants) plus 1,254 subjects from 6 global collaborators. A de-identified subject ID, COVID-19 status, age in years and sex were almost always included in the sample metadata.

Collaborating institutions collected whole blood in K2EDTA tubes following their own protocols. For TCRbeta analysis, collaborators shipped samples as frozen whole blood, isolated PBMCs, or DNA extracted from either of those sample types. TCRbeta CDR3 regions were amplified from genomic DNA by means of the immunoSEQ Assay, a bias-controlled multiplex PCR. As for the original processing: The number of nucleated cells in each sample was estimated from the amplification of reference gene primers within the assay. Sequence reads were collapsed and filtered to measure the absolute abundance of every unique TCRbeta CDR3 rearrangement. For each sample, productive Simpson clonality was calculated as the square root of Simpson's diversity index over productive rearrangements. TCRdb holds this immuneACCESS table with in-frame rearrangements only. Some clones are missing; in checked studies, unresolved V genes explain under half, and the rest has no known cause. Clone size and V and J calls were adopted from that table, with D and trimming inferred from the DNA. This sample gives some 45,000 clones in total; about 92% of them show up just once. Around 11% of the sample is held by the ten biggest clonotypes.

General study outcomes and caveats: Clinical and demographic metadata were provided uncurated, with the amount varying by source and participant.

In the germline V gene, CDR1 corresponds to SNHLY and CDR2 to FYNNEI. The CDR3 runs 12 residues from the cysteine to the phenylalanine. The CDR3 DNA has 36 bases and is translated from base 1. V is clipped by 6 bases and J by 2 bases, and the sequence between their germline boundaries is 2 bases long. The rearranged segments are TRBV2 and TRBJ2-6; the D gene cannot be resolved reliably. Material for sequencing was peripheral blood. This receptor was identified in a human donor in a cohort sampled during active COVID-19. The CDR3 protein is CASSAGANVLTF. The DNA is as follows: TGTGCCAGCAGCGCTGGGGCCAACGTCCTGACTTTC.